This is a list of T cell receptor beta chains from one sample in a study of identical twins. TCRdb called the 5' RACE reads again in MiXCR, with one record for every CDR3 protein. Here the sample spans about 530,000 distinct CDR3 sequences, roughly 15% being singletons. In addition, the sample was reused for a study of yellow fever vaccine responses in identical twins.

The specimen was CD4+ T cells sorted from blood. These receptors came from a woman younger than 30 in good health. CDR3s include the opening cysteine and the closing phenylalanine or tryptophan. A D gene is named only where the DNA matches it firmly. A clone size is listed for some rows: how often the clone was seen (once, few, many), or a class if it is expanded.

d_call,v_call,clone_size,j_call,cdr3_nt,cdr3_aa
.,TRBV5-1,.,TRBJ1-1,TGCGCCAGCAGCTTGGCCGGGGGACCCACTGAAGCTTTCTTT,CASSLAGGPTEAFF
.,TRBV14,.,TRBJ1-1,TGTGCCAGCAGCCGAGGGTTCACTGAAGCTTTCTTT,CASSRGFTEAFF
.,TRBV20-1,.,TRBJ2-1,TGCAGTGCTAGAGATGAGGAACGGGGGCGATACAATGAGCAGTTCTTC,CSARDEERGRYNEQFF
TRBD2,TRBV4-1,.,TRBJ2-5,TGCGCCAGCAGCGAAGGACTAGCGGGAGGCCAAGAGACCCAGTACTTC,CASSEGLAGGQETQYF
.,TRBV29-1,.,TRBJ2-3,TGCAGCGTTGGGGGCGGGAATACAGATACGCAGTATTTT,CSVGGGNTDTQYF
.,TRBV12-3/TRBV12-4,many,TRBJ2-1,TGTGCCAGCAGATTCGGTATCGGCCCATCGCAGTTCTTC,CASRFGIGPSQFF
.,TRBV3-1,few,TRBJ1-2,TGTGCCAGCAGCCAGATGGAGCGCGGCTACACCTTC,CASSQMERGYTF
.,TRBV6-1,.,TRBJ2-5,TGTGCCAGCATGAGACCCGAGGATGAGACCCAGTACTTC,CASMRPEDETQYF
.,TRBV5-1,few,TRBJ1-1,TGCGCCAGCAGCTTGGATAGCTGGGGGCGATCTTGGGACAACACTGAAGCTTTCTTT,CASSLDSWGRSWDNTEAFF
TRBD1,TRBV7-9,few,TRBJ1-6,TGTGCCAGCAGACCGGACAGGGCAAATTCACCCCTCCACTTT,CASRPDRANSPLHF
.,TRBV7-2,.,TRBJ2-3,TGTGCCAGCAGCTTAGTTGGAGTTGGGAAGGATACGCAGTATTTT,CASSLVGVGKDTQYF
TRBD1,TRBV20-1,.,TRBJ1-1,TGCAGTGCTAGATTACCGGACAGGGTTACTGAAGCTTTCTTT,CSARLPDRVTEAFF
.,TRBV9,.,TRBJ1-6,TGTGCCAGCAGCGTAGCATCGTTAGGAAATAATTCACCCCTCCACTTT,CASSVASLGNNSPLHF
.,TRBV27,few,TRBJ2-2,TGTGCCAGCAGTTTTTTTCCGGGAGAAGGGGCCGGGGAGCTGTTTTTT,CASSFFPGEGAGELFF
.,TRBV9,.,TRBJ2-1,TGTGCCAGCAGCGCACGCCCCCTTCAGGATGAGCAGTTCTTC,CASSARPLQDEQFF
.,TRBV5-1,many,TRBJ1-1,TGCGCCAGCAGCCTCTCCCGGACCCAGAACACTGAAGCTTTCTTT,CASSLSRTQNTEAFF
TRBD2,TRBV28,.,TRBJ2-1,TGTGCCAGCAGCTCCCGGGTACTAGCGGTGGTATACAATGAGCAGTTCTTC,CASSSRVLAVVYNEQFF
.,TRBV24-1,.,TRBJ2-2,TGTGCCACCAGTGATTTATGGTCCGGGGAGCTGTTTTTT,CATSDLWSGELFF
TRBD2,TRBV10-3,few,TRBJ2-7,TGTGCCATCAGTGACCCTAAAGCGGGAGGCCTCTCCGAGCAGTACTTC,CAISDPKAGGLSEQYF
.,TRBV12-3/TRBV12-4,few,TRBJ1-2,TGTGCCAGCAGTTTCCCAGGGTCTAACTATGGCTACACCTTC,CASSFPGSNYGYTF
TRBD1,TRBV12-3/TRBV12-4,.,TRBJ1-3,TGTGCCAGCAGTGTTCGGAAGACAGGGGGCATTGGAAACACCATATATTTT,CASSVRKTGGIGNTIYF
TRBD1,TRBV10-3,.,TRBJ2-1,TGTGCCAGCGGAGACAGGGGCGCGAGCTCCTACAATGAGCAGTTCTTC,CASGDRGASSYNEQFF
TRBD2,TRBV7-7,few,TRBJ2-1,TGTGCCAGCAGCCCGGCGGGACTAGCGGGGGGAGGGAGACAGTTCTTC,CASSPAGLAGGGRQFF
.,TRBV4-2,.,TRBJ2-6,TGTGCCAGCAGCCCGTTTTGGGGCTCTGGGGCCAACGTCCTGACTTTC,CASSPFWGSGANVLTF
.,TRBV20-1,few,TRBJ2-5,TGCAGTGCTAGAGATTGGGGCCTGGCGGGGTACCAAGAGACCCAGTACTTC,CSARDWGLAGYQETQYF
.,TRBV7-8,few,TRBJ2-2,TGTGCCAGCAGCTTATTAATGGCGGGAAGCGCCGGGGAGCTGTTTTTT,CASSLLMAGSAGELFF
.,TRBV20-1,.,TRBJ2-5,TGCAGTGCTAGAGGAGGAGGGGGCGCGGTGGAGACCCAGTACTTC,CSARGGGGAVETQYF
TRBD2,TRBV12-3/TRBV12-4,.,TRBJ2-2,TGTGCCAGCAGTGAGCGGGGGGCCTATGGGACCGGGGAGCTGTTTTTT,CASSERGAYGTGELFF
TRBD2,TRBV5-1,.,TRBJ2-1,TGCGCCAGCAGCTTGGTAGGTAGCGGGAGGAATGAGCAGTTCTTC,CASSLVGSGRNEQFF
TRBD2,TRBV10-3,many,TRBJ2-7,TGTGCCACGCGGACTAGCGGGAGCCCCTACGAGCAGTACTTC,CATRTSGSPYEQYF
TRBD2,TRBV7-6,.,TRBJ2-1,TGTGCCAGCAGCTTATTAAGCGGGAGGGCCCATGAGCAGTTCTTC,CASSLLSGRAHEQFF
TRBD2,TRBV29-1,.,TRBJ2-1,TGCAGCGTTGTCTCCGCAGGGCCTAGCGGGAACAATAAGCAGTTCTTC,CSVVSAGPSGNNKQFF
TRBD2,TRBV12-3/TRBV12-4,.,TRBJ2-7,TGTGCCAGCAGGCCGTCTAGCGTGGGGGGGGAGCAGTACTTC,CASRPSSVGGEQYF
.,TRBV20-1,.,TRBJ2-1,TGCAGTGCCGAGACAGGCGGCTACAATGAGCAGTTCTTC,CSAETGGYNEQFF
TRBD1,TRBV5-1,.,TRBJ1-1,TGCGCCAGCAGCTCAGACAGGGGCTTGGCGGGGAACACTGAAGCTTTCTTT,CASSSDRGLAGNTEAFF
TRBD2,TRBV20-1,few,TRBJ2-1,TGCAGTGCTGCCCCAGCGGGGGCATATGAGCAGCTCTTC,CSAAPAGAYEQLF
TRBD1,TRBV12-3/TRBV12-4,.,TRBJ1-5,TGTGCCAGCAGTTTAGCGGGACAGGACAATCAGCCCCAGCATTTT,CASSLAGQDNQPQHF
.,TRBV7-9,.,TRBJ2-5,TGTGCCAGCAGCTTAGACGGCGAGCGGACCCAGTACTTC,CASSLDGERTQYF
TRBD2,TRBV3-1,few,TRBJ2-1,TGTGCCAGCAGCCAGGGAGACGCTGGGACTAGTGGTGAGCAGTTCTTC,CASSQGDAGTSGEQFF
.,TRBV7-9,.,TRBJ2-5,TGTGCCAGCAGCCTGGGACGGCAACAAGAGACCCAGTACTTC,CASSLGRQQETQYF
.,TRBV27,.,TRBJ1-5,TGTGCCAGCATAGAACGGGGACTCAATCAGCCCCAGCATTTT,CASIERGLNQPQHF